This T cell receptor beta chain is drawn from a study of blood T cell repertoires in COVID-19. Study-level information: Material from acute and convalescent COVID-19 was sourced from the United States, Italy and Spain. From T cells, B-cell-depleted T cells, or PBMCs came the material, which was cDNA or gDNA.

As processed by the authors: Reference gene primer amplification gave nucleated cell count estimates. Generated by immunoSEQ multiplex PCR, the TCRdb table keeps only in-frame clones and is missing some. V and J calls plus clone size are reproduced from that table; the DNA served to infer D and trimming. The table lists about 140,000 clones, 88% of them singletons, with about 1.6% in the top ten. The CDR3 has 13 residues. Trimming removed 7 bases from V and 5 bases from J, with 12 bases in between. From germline, CDR1 is ENHRY and CDR2 SYGVKD. The sample taken for sequencing was peripheral blood. V is TRBV10-3 and J is TRBJ2-1; D might be TRBD1 (5 bases). This TCR was recovered from a woman aged 55-70 years with acute or convalescent COVID-19. The CDR3 DNA is TGTGCCATCAAGGGGCAGGAAGACAATGAGCAGTTCTTC. It codes for CAIKGQEDNEQFF.